This passage covers 16 T cell receptor beta chains from one sample sequenced in a study of human T cells and chemical hapten exposure. TCRdb processed the RACE reads anew with MiXCR; each CDR3 protein has one entry. Of some 170,000 distinct CDR3 sequences listed, around 24% were seen once; the top ten hold under 7.5%. Time point specified: patch test 1, 2 weeks after DPC sensitization. Treatment described: therapeutic diphenylcyclopropenone sensitization with weekly scalp DPC. Specimen: whole blood, collected in connection with sensitization to the hapten diphenylcyclopropenone (DPC). The source of these receptors is a woman in her fifties or sixties with alopecia areata. Some clones in this sample may be carry-over from other donors' samples.

This clonotype occurred a few times. The CDR3 DNA sequence: TGCGCCAGCAGCCAAGATTCGACTAGCGGGAGGGCCACAGATACGCAGTATTTT. This gives the protein CASSQDSTSGRATDTQYF. The chain links TRBV4-1 to TRBJ2-3; 14 nucleotides agree with TRBD2. CDR1 MGHRA and CDR2 YSYEKL come from the germline V gene. With 0 bases clipped from V and 2 bases from J, the junction kept 4 bases outside the gene matches. This CDR3 spans 18 amino acids.

This clonotype was counted only a few times. This chain joins TRBV7-2 and TRBJ2-2; D possibly corresponds to TRBD2 (6 bases). Germline CDR1 SGHTA, CDR2 FQGNSA. There are 15 residues in the CDR3. Trimming removed 7 bases at V and 0 bases at J, with 12 bases between. The CDR3 spells CASKLGGSNTGELFF. CDR3 nucleotides: TGTGCCAGCAAATTGGGGGGTTCGAACACCGGGGAGCTGTTTTTT.

The rearrangement uses TRBV29-1 and TRBJ1-1, with 7 bases aligning to TRBD1. The CDR3 is 13 residues long. Germline V gene sequence: CDR1 SQVTM, CDR2 ANQGSEA. Unmatched junction bases numbered 6, after V lost 8 bases and J lost 0 bases. For the CDR3, the DNA is TGCAGCTCGCGACAGGGATTGAACACTGAAGCTTTCTTT. Translation: CSSRQGLNTEAFF.

V and J are TRBV7-9 and TRBJ1-2; 7 bases are a match to TRBD1. The CDR3 is made up of 14 amino acids. Looked up from germline, CDR1 is SEHNR and CDR2 is FQNEAQ (reference sequence). The V gene end was trimmed by 4 bases and the J gene end by 1 base; junction bases not matched to a gene: 3. The CDR3 DNA sequence: TGTGCCAGCAGCTCCGGGACAGTTAACTATGGCTACACCTTC. This translates into CASSSGTVNYGYTF.

The rearrangement joins TRBV9 to TRBJ2-4, with D unclear. V was shortened by 3 bases and J by 3 bases, with 16 bases between the two germline ends. Germline-derived CDR1 and CDR2 are SGDLS and YYNGEE. The CDR3 covers 16 residues. CDR3 sequence reads: CASSAPAGRGKNIQYF. The CDR3 DNA reads TGTGCCAGCAGCGCTCCAGCCGGAAGAGGCAAAAACATTCAGTACTTC.

This chain connects TRBV5-1 to TRBJ2-2; 7 bases are a match to TRBD2. The CDR3 has 15 residues. Germline lookup yields CDR1 SGHRS and CDR2 YFSETQ. J lost 7 bases, V lost 2 bases, and 8 bases had no gene match. The CDR3 DNA reads TGCGCCAGCAGCTTCCGCGGGAGAGGAGGCGGGGAGCTGTTTTTT. This codes for CASSFRGRGGGELFF.

This clonotype was counted between two and nine times. The gene calls are TRBV14 and TRBJ2-7; 8 bases are a match to TRBD2. The CDR3 covers 15 residues. Looked up from germline, CDR1 is SGHDN and CDR2 is FVKESK. V shed 2 bases and J 3 bases; nucleotides not matched to a gene: 6. The CDR3 nucleotides are TGTGCCAGCAGCCAACGTAGCGGGACTTACTACGAGCAGTACTTC. Translation: CASSQRSGTYYEQYF.

V usage is TRBV29-1 and J usage is TRBJ2-3; D gene unclear. V lost 2 bases and J 0 bases, leaving 6 bases between the germline ends. The CDR3 sequence is 13 residues long. Germline CDR1 reads SQVTM; CDR2 reads ANQGSEA. The DNA for the CDR3 is TGCAGCGTTGAAAGGTCTAGCACAGATACGCAGTATTTT. Translating gives CSVERSSTDTQYF.

This clonotype was seen more than once but under ten times. Compared with germline, one end of the junction differs, possibly owing to a read error. This chain connects TRBV28 to TRBJ1-3; 7 bases fit TRBD1. Germline lookup yields CDR1 MDHEN and CDR2 SYDVKM. The CDR3 has 13 amino acids. CDR3 nucleotides: TGTGCCAGCAGTTTACTACAGGGGACGGAGGTCCGGTTT. Amino acid sequence: CASSLLQGTEVRF.

This clonotype was counted only a few times. V is TRBV6-5 and J is TRBJ2-7; TRBD2 matches 14 bases. The CDR3 is 15 amino acids. With 6 bases clipped from V and 3 bases from J, the junction kept 4 bases outside the gene matches. Looked up from germline, CDR1 is MNHEY and CDR2 is SVGAGI. The CDR3 sequence is CASSRGLAGVYEQYF. CDR3 sequence (DNA): TGTGCCAGCAGCCGGGGACTAGCGGGGGTCTACGAGCAGTACTTC.

This clonotype was observed a handful of times. This chain connects TRBV29-1 to TRBJ2-3; no firm D call. With 2 bases removed from V and 2 bases from J, the gap between germline ends came to 14 bases. Looked up from germline, CDR1 is SQVTM and CDR2 is ANQGSEA. The CDR3 is made up of 15 amino acids. The CDR3 here is CSVERTTSLTDTQYF. CDR3 DNA: TGCAGCGTTGAAAGAACCACCTCACTCACAGATACGCAGTATTTT.

The chain uses TRBV7-3 and TRBJ2-5; D call uncertain. The CDR3 sequence is 13 residues long. Germline CDR1 reads SGHTA; CDR2 reads FQGTGA. Trimming removed 8 bases at V and 2 bases at J, with 12 bases between. The CDR3 DNA reads TGTGCCAGCTCTAACAGCCCTCAAGAGACCCAGTACTTC. This sequence encodes CASSNSPQETQYF.

The rearrangement links TRBV12-3 or TRBV12-4 to TRBJ1-3; 10 nucleotides line up with TRBD1. J gave up 7 bases and V 6 bases, and 3 bases lay outside the gene matches. This CDR3 has 13 residues. The CDR3 DNA sequence: TGTGCCAGCAGGGGACAGGGGATCAACACCATATATTTT. Translating gives CASRGQGINTIYF.

This clonotype was counted only a few times. The rearrangement uses TRBV11-2 and TRBJ2-7, with 9 bases lining up with TRBD2. The CDR3 is made up of 14 amino acids. Germline V gives CDR1 SGHAT, CDR2 FQNNGV. J was trimmed by 3 bases and V by 3 bases; bases with no gene match: 3. CDR3 sequence (DNA): TGTGCCAGCAGCTTCGGTAGCGGGGGCTACGAGCAGTACTTC. Its translation is CASSFGSGGYEQYF.

V gene TRBV7-2 combines with J gene TRBJ2-1; 7 bases are shared with TRBD1. The length of the CDR3 is 15 residues. The V segment lost 5 bases and the J segment 3 bases; nucleotides outside the gene matches: 7. CDR1 is SGHTA, CDR2 FQGNSA, per germline. The CDR3: CASSRSGTDYNEQFF. CDR3 in DNA: TGTGCCAGCAGCCGCTCCGGGACAGACTACAATGAGCAGTTCTTC.

This clonotype was observed a handful of times. J is TRBJ2-7 and V is TRBV5-1; the match to TRBD1 covers 7 bases. The V gene's germline CDR1 is SGHRS and CDR2 YFSETQ. Trimming took 4 bases from V and 4 from J; bases not matched to a gene: 8. The CDR3 sequence is 14 residues long. The DNA of the CDR3 is TGCGCCAGCAGCGAGACAGGGTACCCATACGAGCAGTACTTC. Translated: CASSETGYPYEQYF. Using reference TRBV5-1 and TRBJ2-7 for the parts outside the CDR3, the full variable domain is KAGVTQTPRYLIKTRGQQVTLSCSPISGHRSVSWYQQTPGQGLQFLFEYFSETQRNKGNFPGRFSGRQFSNSRSEMNVSTLELGDSALYLCASSETGYPYEQYFGPGTRLTVT.